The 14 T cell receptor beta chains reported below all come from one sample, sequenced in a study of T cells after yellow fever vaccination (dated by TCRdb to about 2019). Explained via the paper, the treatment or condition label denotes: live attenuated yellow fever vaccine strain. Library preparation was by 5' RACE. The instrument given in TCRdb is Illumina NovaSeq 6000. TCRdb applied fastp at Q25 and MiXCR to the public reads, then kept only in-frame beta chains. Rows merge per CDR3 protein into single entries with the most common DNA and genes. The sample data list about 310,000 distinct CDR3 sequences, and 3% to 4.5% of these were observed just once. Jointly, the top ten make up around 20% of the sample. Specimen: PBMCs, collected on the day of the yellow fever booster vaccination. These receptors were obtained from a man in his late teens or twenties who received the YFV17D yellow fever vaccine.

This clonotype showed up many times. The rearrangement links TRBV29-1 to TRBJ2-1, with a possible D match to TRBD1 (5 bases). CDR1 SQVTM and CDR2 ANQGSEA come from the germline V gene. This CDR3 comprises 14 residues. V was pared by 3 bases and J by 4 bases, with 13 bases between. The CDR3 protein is CSVESAGQYNEQFF. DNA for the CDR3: TGCAGCGTTGAGTCGGCAGGGCAGTACAATGAGCAGTTCTTC.

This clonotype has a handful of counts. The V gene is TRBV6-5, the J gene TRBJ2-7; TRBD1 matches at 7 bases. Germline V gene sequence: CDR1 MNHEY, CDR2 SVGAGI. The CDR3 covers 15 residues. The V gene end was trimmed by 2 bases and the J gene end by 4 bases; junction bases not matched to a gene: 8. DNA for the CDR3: TGTGCCAGCAGTTACGGGGCAGGGGGTAGGTACGAGCAGTACGTC. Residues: CASSYGAGGRYEQYV.

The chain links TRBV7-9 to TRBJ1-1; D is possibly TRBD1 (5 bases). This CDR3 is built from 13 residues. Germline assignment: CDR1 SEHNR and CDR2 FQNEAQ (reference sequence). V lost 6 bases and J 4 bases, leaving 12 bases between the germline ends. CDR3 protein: CASSRDFGTEAFF. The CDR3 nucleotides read TGTGCCAGCAGTCGGGACTTCGGCACTGAAGCTTTCTTT.

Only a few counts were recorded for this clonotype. This CDR3 reads CASSSPGGMAEKLFF. The DNA for the CDR3 is TGTGCCAGCAGCTCTCCGGGCGGGATGGCTGAAAAACTGTTTTTT. The genes are TRBV5-5 and TRBJ1-4; no clear D gene. Germline V lookup: CDR1 SGHKS, CDR2 YYEKEE (reference sequence). The germline V and J ends were trimmed by 3 bases and 7 bases, with 16 bases remaining between them. The CDR3 extends over 15 amino acids.

The CDR3 is CASSQDAAGVQDTQYF. The CDR3 nucleotides read TGTGCCAGCAGCCAAGATGCGGCGGGGGTTCAGGATACGCAGTATTTT. V gene TRBV4-2 combines with J gene TRBJ2-3; 7 bases align to TRBD2. V was pared by 0 bases and J by 6 bases, with 9 bases of the junction left unmatched. CDR1 and CDR2 (germline): LGHNA, YNFKEQ. This CDR3 is built from 16 residues.

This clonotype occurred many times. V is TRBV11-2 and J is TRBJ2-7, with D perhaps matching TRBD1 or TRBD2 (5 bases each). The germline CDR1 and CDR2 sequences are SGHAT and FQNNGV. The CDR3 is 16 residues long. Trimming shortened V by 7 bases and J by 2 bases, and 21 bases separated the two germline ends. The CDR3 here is CASIVIVRDATYEQYV. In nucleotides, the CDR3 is TGTGCCAGCATCGTTATAGTCCGGGACGCGACCTACGAGCAGTACGTC.

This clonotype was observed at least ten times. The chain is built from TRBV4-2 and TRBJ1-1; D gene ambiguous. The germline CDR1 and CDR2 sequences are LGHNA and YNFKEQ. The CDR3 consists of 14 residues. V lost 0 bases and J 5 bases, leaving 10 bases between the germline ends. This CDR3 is CASSQDRVWTEAFF. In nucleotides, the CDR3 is TGTGCCAGCAGCCAAGATCGGGTTTGGACTGAAGCTTTCTTT.

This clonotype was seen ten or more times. For the CDR3, the DNA is TGCGCCAGCAGCTTGTATACGGGTTCGAACACTGAAGCTTTCTTT. Translated, it gives CASSLYTGSNTEAFF. This rearrangement joins TRBV5-1 to TRBJ1-1; D gene uncertain. This CDR3 is built from 15 residues. CDR1 and CDR2 from the germline V gene are SGHRS and YFSETQ. Trimming pared 1 base from V and 1 base from J, leaving 11 bases between.

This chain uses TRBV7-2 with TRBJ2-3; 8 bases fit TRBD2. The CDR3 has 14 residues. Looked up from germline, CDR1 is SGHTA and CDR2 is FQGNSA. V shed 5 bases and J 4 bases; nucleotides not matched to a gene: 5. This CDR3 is CASSRGGPSDTQYF. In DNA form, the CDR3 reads TGTGCCAGCAGCCGCGGGGGGCCTTCAGATACGCAGTATTTT.

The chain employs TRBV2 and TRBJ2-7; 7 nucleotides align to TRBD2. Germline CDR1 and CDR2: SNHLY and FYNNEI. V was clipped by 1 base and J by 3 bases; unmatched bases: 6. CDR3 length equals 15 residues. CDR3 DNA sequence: TGTGCCAGCAGTGAAGGACTAGCCCTGGGCTACGAGCAGTACTTC. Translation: CASSEGLALGYEQYF.

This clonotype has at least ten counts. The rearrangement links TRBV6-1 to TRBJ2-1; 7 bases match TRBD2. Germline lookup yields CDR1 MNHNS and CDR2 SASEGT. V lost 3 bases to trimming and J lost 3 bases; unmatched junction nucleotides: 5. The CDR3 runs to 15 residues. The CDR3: CASSDGAGDYNEQFF. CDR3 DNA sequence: TGTGCCAGCAGTGACGGGGCGGGGGACTACAATGAGCAGTTCTTC.

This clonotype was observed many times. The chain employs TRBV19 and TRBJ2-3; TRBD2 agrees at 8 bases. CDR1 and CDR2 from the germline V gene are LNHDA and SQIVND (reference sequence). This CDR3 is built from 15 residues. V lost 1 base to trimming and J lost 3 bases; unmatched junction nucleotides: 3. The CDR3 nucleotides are TGTGCCAGTAGTATAGTTGCGGGGGGAACAGATACGCAGTATTTT. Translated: CASSIVAGGTDTQYF.

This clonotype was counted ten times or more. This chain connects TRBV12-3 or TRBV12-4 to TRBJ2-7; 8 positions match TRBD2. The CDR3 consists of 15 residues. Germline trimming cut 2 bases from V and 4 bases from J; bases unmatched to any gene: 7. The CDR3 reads CASSLTSGGAYEQYV. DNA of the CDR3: TGTGCCAGCAGTTTAACTTCGGGGGGGGCGTACGAGCAGTACGTC.

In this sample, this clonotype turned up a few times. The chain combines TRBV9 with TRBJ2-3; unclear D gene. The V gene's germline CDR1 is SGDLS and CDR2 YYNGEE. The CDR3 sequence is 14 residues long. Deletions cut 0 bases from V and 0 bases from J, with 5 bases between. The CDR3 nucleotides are TGTGCCAGCAGCGTAGAAGGTAGCACAGATACGCAGTATTTT. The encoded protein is CASSVEGSTDTQYF.